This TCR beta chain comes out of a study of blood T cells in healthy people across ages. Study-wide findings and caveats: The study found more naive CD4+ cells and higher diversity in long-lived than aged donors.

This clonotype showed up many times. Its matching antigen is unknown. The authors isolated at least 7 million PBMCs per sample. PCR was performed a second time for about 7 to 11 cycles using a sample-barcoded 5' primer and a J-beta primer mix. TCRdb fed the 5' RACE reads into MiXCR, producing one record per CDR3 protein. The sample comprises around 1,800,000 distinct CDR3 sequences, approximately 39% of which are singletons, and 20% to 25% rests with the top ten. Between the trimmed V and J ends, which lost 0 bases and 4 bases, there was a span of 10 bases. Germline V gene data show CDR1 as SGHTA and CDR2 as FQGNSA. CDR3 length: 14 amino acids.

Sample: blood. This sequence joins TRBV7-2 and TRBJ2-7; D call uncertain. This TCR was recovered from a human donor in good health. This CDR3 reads CASSLARQAYEQYF. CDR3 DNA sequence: TGTGCCAGCAGCTTAGCGCGGCAGGCTTACGAGCAGTACTTC.